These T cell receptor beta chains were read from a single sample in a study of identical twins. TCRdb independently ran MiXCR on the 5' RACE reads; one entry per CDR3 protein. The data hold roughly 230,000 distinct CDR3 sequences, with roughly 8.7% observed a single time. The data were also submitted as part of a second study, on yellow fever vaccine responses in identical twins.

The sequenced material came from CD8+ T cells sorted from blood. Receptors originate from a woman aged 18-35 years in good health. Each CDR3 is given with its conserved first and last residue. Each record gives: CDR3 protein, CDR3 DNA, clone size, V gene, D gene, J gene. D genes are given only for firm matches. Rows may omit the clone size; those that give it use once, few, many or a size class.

CDR3aa: CASSLEVAAGLDEQFF
CDR3nt: TGTGCCAGCAGCTTGGAAGTAGCGGCGGGGCTTGATGAGCAGTTCTTC
abundance: .
v_gene: TRBV5-6
d_gene: .
j_gene: TRBJ2-1

CDR3aa: CASSGKIAGAIKQETQYF
CDR3nt: TGTGCCAGCAGCGGAAAGATAGCGGGGGCTATAAAACAAGAGACCCAGTACTTC
abundance: few
v_gene: TRBV7-8
d_gene: TRBD2
j_gene: TRBJ2-5

CDR3aa: CASSQMIFMSGRIENEQFF
CDR3nt: TGCGCCAGCAGCCAAATGATTTTTATGAGCGGGAGGATCGAGAATGAGCAGTTCTTC
abundance: .
v_gene: TRBV4-3
d_gene: TRBD2
j_gene: TRBJ2-1

CDR3aa: CASSETGAAETQYF
CDR3nt: TGTGCCAGCAGCGAAACAGGGGCCGCCGAGACCCAGTACTTC
abundance: few
v_gene: TRBV7-8
d_gene: TRBD1
j_gene: TRBJ2-5

CDR3aa: CASSYRQGQNEQFF
CDR3nt: TGTGCCAGCAGTTACCGGCAGGGTCAGAATGAGCAGTTCTTC
abundance: many
v_gene: TRBV6-5
d_gene: .
j_gene: TRBJ2-1

CDR3aa: CASSLGRTSGEQETQYF
CDR3nt: TGTGCCAGCAGCTTAGGGCGGACTAGCGGGGAGCAAGAGACCCAGTACTTC
abundance: few
v_gene: TRBV11-2
d_gene: TRBD2
j_gene: TRBJ2-5

CDR3aa: CASSLYSGAGTGELFF
CDR3nt: TGTGCCAGCAGCTTATACTCAGGGGCCGGGACCGGGGAGCTGTTTTTT
abundance: many
v_gene: TRBV7-8
d_gene: .
j_gene: TRBJ2-2

CDR3aa: CASSLAGTDLSTDTQYF
CDR3nt: TGTGCCAGCAGCTTAGCGGGGACAGACCTATCCACAGATACGCAGTATTTT
abundance: many
v_gene: TRBV7-9
d_gene: TRBD1
j_gene: TRBJ2-3

CDR3aa: CASSLPPAWGNTEAFF
CDR3nt: TGTGCCAGCAGCTTACCCCCAGCGTGGGGAAACACTGAAGCTTTCTTT
abundance: .
v_gene: TRBV7-9
d_gene: .
j_gene: TRBJ1-1

CDR3aa: CASSQEGAGGDEQFF
CDR3nt: TGCGCCAGCAGCCAAGAGGGTGCGGGAGGTGATGAGCAGTTCTTC
abundance: few
v_gene: TRBV4-1
d_gene: TRBD2
j_gene: TRBJ2-1

CDR3aa: CASSLSRTSGRARDTQYF
CDR3nt: TGTGCCAGCAGTTTATCCCGGACTAGCGGGAGGGCCCGAGATACGCAGTATTTT
abundance: .
v_gene: TRBV28
d_gene: TRBD2
j_gene: TRBJ2-3